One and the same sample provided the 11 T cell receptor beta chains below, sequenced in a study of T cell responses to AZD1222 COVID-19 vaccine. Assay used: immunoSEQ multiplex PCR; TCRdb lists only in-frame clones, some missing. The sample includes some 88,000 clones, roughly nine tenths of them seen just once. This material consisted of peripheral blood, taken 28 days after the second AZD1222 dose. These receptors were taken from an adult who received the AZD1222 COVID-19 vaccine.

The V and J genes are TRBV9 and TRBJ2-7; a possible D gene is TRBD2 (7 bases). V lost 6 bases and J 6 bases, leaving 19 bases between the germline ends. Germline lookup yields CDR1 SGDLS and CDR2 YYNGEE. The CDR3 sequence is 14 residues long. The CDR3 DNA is TGTGCCAGCACTCCTAGGGGGGGTAGTGGCGAGCAGTACTTC. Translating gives CASTPRGGSGEQYF.

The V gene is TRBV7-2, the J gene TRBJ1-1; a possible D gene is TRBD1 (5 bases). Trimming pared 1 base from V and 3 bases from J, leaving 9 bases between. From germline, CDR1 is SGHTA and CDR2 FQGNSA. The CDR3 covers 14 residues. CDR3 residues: CASSLGGGYTEAFF. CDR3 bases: TGTGCCAGCAGCTTAGGGGGGGGGTACACTGAAGCTTTCTTT.

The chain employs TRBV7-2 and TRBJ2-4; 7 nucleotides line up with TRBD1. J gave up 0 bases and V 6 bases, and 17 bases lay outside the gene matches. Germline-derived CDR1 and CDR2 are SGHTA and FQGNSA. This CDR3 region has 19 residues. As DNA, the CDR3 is TGTGCCAGCAGTTGGAATACAGGGGACATTATAGTAGCCAAAAACATTCAGTACTTC. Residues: CASSWNTGDIIVAKNIQYF.

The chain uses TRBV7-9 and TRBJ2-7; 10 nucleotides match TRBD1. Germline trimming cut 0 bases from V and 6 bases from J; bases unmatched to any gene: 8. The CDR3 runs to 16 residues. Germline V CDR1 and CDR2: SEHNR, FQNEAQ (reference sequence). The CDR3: CASSLASGTGVREQYF. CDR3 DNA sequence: TGTGCCAGCAGCTTAGCCTCCGGGACAGGGGTCCGCGAGCAGTACTTC.

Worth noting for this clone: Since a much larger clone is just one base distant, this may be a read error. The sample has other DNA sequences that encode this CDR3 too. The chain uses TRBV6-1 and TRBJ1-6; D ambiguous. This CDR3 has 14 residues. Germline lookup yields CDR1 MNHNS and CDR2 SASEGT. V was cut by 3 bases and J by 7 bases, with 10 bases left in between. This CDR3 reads CASSESLGNSPLHF. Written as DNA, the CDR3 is TGTGCCAGCAGTGAGAGTTTGGGGAATTCACCCCTCCACTTT.

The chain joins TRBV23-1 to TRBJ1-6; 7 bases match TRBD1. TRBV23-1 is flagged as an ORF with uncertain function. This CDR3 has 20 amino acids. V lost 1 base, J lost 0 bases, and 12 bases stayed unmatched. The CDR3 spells CASSQYRDSEANSYNSPLHF. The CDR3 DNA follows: TGCGCCAGCAGTCAATACCGGGACAGTGAAGCTAACTCCTATAATTCACCCCTCCACTTT.

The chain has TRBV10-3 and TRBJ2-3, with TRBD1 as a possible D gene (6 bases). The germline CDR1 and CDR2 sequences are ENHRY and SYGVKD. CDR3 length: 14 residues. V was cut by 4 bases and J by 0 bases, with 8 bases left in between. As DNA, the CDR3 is TGTGCCATCAGTGCAGGGGCTAGCACAGATACGCAGTATTTT. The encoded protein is CAISAGASTDTQYF.

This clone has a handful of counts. The CDR3 loop is CASSPPLGGTTGELFF. DNA for the CDR3: TGTGCCAGCTCACCACCTTTGGGGGGAACCACCGGGGAGCTGTTTTTT. This rearrangement joins TRBV18 to TRBJ2-2; D may be TRBD2 (6 bases). V lost 0 bases and J lost 4, with 12 bases in between. In germline, CDR1 is KGHSH, CDR2 LQKENI. The CDR3 spans 16 residues. The variable domain in full, with the rest retrieved from reference TRBV18 and TRBJ2-2, is NAGVMQNPRHLVRRRGQEARLRCSPMKGHSHVYWYRQLPEEGLKFMVYLQKENIIDESGMPKERFSAEFPKEGPSILRIQQVVRGDSAAYFCASSPPLGGTTGELFFGEGSRLTVL.

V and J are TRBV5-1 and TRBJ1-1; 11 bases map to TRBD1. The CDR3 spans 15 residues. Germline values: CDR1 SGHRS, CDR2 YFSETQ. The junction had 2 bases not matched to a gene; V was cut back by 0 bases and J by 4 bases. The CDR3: CASSLVGTGGTEAFF. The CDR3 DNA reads TGCGCCAGCAGCTTGGTAGGGACAGGGGGCACTGAAGCTTTCTTT.

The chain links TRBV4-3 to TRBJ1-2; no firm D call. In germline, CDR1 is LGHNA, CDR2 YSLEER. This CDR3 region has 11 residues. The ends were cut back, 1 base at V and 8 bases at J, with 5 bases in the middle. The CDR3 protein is CASSQAGGYTF. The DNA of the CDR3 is TGCGCCAGCAGCCAAGCCGGCGGCTACACCTTC.

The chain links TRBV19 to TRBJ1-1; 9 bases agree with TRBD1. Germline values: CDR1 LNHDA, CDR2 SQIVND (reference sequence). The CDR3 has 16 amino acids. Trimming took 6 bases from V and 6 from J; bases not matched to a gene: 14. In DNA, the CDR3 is TGTGCCAGTAGGACCTCCCCTAAAACAGGGGGCTCTGAAGCTTTCTTT. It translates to CASRTSPKTGGSEAFF. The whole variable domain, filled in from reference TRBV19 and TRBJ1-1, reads DGGITQSPKYLFRKEGQNVTLSCEQNLNHDAMYWYRQDPGQGLRLIYYSQIVNDFQKGDIAEGYSVSREKKESFPLTVTSAQKNPTAFYLCASRTSPKTGGSEAFFGQGTRLTVV.